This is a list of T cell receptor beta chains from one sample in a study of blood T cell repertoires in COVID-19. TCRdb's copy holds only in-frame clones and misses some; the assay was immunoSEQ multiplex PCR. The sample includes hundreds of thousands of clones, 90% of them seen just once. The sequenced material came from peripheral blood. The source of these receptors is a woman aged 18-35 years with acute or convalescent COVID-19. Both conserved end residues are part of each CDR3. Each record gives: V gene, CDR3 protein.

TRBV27 CANPWPSTDTCNQPQHF
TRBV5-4 CASSLGGGSWPTEAFF
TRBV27 CASSFQGSNYGYTF
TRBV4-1 CASSQQTGLAFRGENEQFF
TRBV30 CAWSPEGTGELFF
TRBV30 CAWSGQGALGSPLHF
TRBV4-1 CASTRGGAENTEAFF
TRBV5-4 CASSLDPGNYNEQFF
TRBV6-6 CASSPGTGNSPLHF
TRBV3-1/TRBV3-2 CASSQLTGAVNTEAFF
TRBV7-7 CASSLDPDRASNTEAFF
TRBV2 CARGTSGGGGPTDTQYF
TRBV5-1 CASSEDNEAFF
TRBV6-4 CASKGPRTSGGWDTQYF
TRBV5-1 CASSRLTTDRVGAFF
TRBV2 CASTLDRGSTEAFF
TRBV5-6 CASRDSSSYEQYF
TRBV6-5 CASSYQSMNTEAFF
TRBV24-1 CATSDSTSGVINEQFF
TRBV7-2 CASSPQGYAYEQYF
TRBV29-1 CSVRSERNEKLFF
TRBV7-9 CASSFAGTGRSTEAFF
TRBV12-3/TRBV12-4 CASSTRDEQFF
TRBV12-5 CASGWINRFLAF
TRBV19 CASSQRTAGNTIYF
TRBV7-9 CASSASSGGGTDTQYF
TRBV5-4 CASSLGGYGYTF
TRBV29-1 CSVGDNQPQHF
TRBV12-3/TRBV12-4 CASGGQLYYGYTF